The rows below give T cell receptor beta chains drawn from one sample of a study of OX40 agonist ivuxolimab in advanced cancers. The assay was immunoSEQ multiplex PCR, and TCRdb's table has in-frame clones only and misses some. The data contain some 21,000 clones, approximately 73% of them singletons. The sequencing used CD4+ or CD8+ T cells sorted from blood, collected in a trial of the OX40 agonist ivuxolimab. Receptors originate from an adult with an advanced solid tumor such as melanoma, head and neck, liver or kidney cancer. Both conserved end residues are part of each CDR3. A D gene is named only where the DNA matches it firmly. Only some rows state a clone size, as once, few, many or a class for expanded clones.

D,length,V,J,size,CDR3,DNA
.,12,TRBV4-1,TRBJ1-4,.,CASSQDGGKLFF,TGCGCCAGCAGCCAAGATGGCGGAAAACTGTTTTTT
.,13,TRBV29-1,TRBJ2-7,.,CSVGAGELSEQYF,TGCAGCGTTGGAGCAGGGGAATTATCCGAGCAGTACTTC
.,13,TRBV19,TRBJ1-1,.,CASSFNLNTEAFF,TGTGCCAGTTCATTCAACCTGAACACTGAAGCTTTCTTT
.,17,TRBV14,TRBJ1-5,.,CASSQDPPLISNQPQHF,TGTGCCAGCAGCCAAGATCCACCATTGATTAGCAATCAGCCCCAGCATTTT
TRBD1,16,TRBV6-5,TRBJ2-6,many,CASSYPTGSGANVLTF,TGTGCCAGCAGTTACCCGACAGGGAGTGGGGCCAACGTCCTGACTTTC
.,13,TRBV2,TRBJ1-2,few,CASRDPTAYGYTF,TGTGCCAGCAGGGACCCGACAGCCTATGGCTACACCTTC
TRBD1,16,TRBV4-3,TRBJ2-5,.,CASSQGWTGVWETQYF,TGCGCCAGCAGCCAAGGGTGGACAGGAGTATGGGAGACCCAGTACTTC
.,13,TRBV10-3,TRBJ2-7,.,CAISGETGDEQYF,TGTGCCATCAGTGGAGAGACAGGAGACGAGCAGTACTTC
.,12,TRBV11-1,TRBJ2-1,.,CASSFWPNEQFF,TGTGCCAGCAGCTTTTGGCCTAATGAGCAGTTCTTC
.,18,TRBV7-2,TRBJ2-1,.,CASSLNQGKLSSYNEQFF,TGTGCCAGCAGCCTAAATCAGGGTAAGCTAAGCTCCTACAATGAGCAGTTCTTC